The 2 T cell receptor beta chains below all came from one sample that was sequenced in a study of PD-L1 blockade in urothelial cancer. Described time point: pretreatment peripheral blood. Data came from immunoSEQ multiplex PCR; TCRdb stores just in-frame clones and leaves some out. The repertoire holds about 76,000 clones, with around 90% as singletons. The source was PBMCs, collected around atezolizumab (anti-PD-L1) treatment. The receptors derive from an older man with urothelial cancer.

This clone is a singleton in its sample. The chain recombines TRBV6-6 with TRBJ2-7, with 7 bases lining up with TRBD1. The CDR3 has 12 amino acids. Per germline, CDR1 MNHNY and CDR2 SVGAGI (reference sequence). The V and J ends lost 10 bases and 3 bases, in that order; junction bases with no gene match: 6. CDR3 amino acids: CATSSGGYEQYF. CDR3 bases: TGTGCCACCTCCTCAGGGGGCTACGAGCAGTACTTC.

In its sample, this clone was seen once. The chain is built from TRBV28 and TRBJ1-4; D uncertain. The germline V gene encodes CDR1 MDHEN and CDR2 SYDVKM. Trimming cost V 6 bases and J 7 bases, with 9 bases left between them. CDR3 length: 12 amino acids. The CDR3 reads CASRVQSEKLFF. In DNA form, the CDR3 reads TGTGCCAGCAGGGTACAGAGTGAAAAACTGTTTTTT. Drawing the rest from reference TRBV28 and TRBJ1-4, the complete variable domain is DVKVTQSSRYLVKRTGEKVFLECVQDMDHENMFWYRQDPGLGLRLIYFSYDVKMKEKGDIPEGYSVSREKKERFSLILESASTNQTSMYLCASRVQSEKLFFGSGTQLSVL.